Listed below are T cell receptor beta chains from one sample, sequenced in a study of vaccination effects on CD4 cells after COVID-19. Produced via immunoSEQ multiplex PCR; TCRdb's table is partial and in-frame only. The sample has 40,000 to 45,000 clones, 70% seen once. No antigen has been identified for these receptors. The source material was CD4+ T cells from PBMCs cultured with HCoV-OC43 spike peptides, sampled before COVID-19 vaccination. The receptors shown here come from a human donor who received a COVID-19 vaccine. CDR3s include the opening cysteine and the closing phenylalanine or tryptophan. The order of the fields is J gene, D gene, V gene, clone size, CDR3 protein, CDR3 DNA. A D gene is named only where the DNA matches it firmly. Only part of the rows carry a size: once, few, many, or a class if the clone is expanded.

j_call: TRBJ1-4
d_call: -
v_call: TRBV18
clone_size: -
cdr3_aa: CASSVSQSPNEKLFF
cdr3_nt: TGTGCCAGCTCAGTGTCACAGTCTCCTAATGAAAAACTGTTTTTT

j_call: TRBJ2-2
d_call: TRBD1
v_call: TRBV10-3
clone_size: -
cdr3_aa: CAIRRTGNTGELFF
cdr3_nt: TGTGCCATCAGACGGACAGGGAACACCGGGGAGCTGTTTTTT

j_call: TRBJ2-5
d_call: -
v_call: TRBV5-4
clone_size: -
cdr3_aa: CASSLRGISETQYF
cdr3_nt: TGTGCCAGCAGCTTAAGGGGGATTTCGGAGACCCAGTACTTC

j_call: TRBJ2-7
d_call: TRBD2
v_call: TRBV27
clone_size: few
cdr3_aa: CASSLWLAGGSYEQYF
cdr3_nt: TGTGCCAGCAGTTTATGGCTAGCGGGGGGCTCCTACGAGCAGTACTTC

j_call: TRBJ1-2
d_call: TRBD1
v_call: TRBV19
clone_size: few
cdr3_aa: CASSGQGGGYTF
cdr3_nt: TGTGCCAGTAGTGGACAGGGCGGGGGCTACACCTTC

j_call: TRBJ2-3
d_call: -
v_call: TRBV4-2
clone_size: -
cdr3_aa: CASSQDGHRRGPDTQYF
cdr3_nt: TGTGCCAGCAGCCAAGACGGGCATAGAAGAGGCCCAGATACGCAGTATTTT

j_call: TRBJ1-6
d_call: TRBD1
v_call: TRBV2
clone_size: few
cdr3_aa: CASNFGPTGTAYNSPLHF
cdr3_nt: TGTGCCAGCAATTTCGGTCCGACCGGGACAGCATATAATTCACCCCTCCACTTT

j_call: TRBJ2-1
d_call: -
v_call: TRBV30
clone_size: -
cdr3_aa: CAWSPLGEQFF
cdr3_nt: TGTGCCTGGAGCCCGCTGGGTGAGCAGTTCTTC

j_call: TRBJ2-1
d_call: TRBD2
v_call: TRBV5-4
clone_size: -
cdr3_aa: CASSPPASGSYEQFF
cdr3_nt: TGTGCCAGCAGCCCGCCGGCTAGCGGGAGTTATGAGCAGTTCTTC

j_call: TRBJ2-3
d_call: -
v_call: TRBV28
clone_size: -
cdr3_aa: CASLNPYRRTDTQYF
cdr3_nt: TGTGCCAGCCTTAACCCCTACCGGAGGACAGATACGCAGTATTTT

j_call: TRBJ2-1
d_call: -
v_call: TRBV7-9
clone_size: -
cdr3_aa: CASSDTKRWDEQFF
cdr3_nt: TGTGCCAGCAGCGATACGAAGAGATGGGATGAGCAGTTCTTC

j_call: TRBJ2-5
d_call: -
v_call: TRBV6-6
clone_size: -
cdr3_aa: CASSYSNSLQETQYF
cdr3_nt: TGTGCCAGCAGTTACTCGAATAGCCTACAAGAGACCCAGTACTTC

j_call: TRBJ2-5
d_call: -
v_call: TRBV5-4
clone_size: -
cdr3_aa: CASSLEGPRETQYF
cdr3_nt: TGTGCCAGCAGCTTGGAGGGGCCACGCGAGACCCAGTACTTC

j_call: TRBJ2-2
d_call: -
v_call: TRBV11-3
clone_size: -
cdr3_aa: CASSLGSPHTGELFF
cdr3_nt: TGTGCCAGCAGCTTGGGGTCCCCGCACACCGGGGAGCTGTTTTTT

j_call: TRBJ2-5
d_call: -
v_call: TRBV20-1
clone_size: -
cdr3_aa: CSASRGGRGETQYF
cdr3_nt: TGCAGTGCTAGTAGGGGGGGGCGAGGTGAGACCCAGTACTTC

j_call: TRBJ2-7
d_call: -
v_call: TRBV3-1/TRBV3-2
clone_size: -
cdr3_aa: CASSPDHYEQYF
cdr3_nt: TGTGCCAGCAGCCCGGACCACTACGAGCAGTACTTC

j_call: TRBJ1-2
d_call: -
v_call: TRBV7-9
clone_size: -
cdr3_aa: CASSLRDYYGYTF
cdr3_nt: TGTGCCAGCAGCTTACGGGACTACTATGGCTACACCTTC

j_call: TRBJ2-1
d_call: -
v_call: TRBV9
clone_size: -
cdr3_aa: CASSTETGGFGEQFF
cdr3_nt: TGTGCCAGCAGCACGGAGACAGGCGGATTCGGTGAGCAGTTCTTC

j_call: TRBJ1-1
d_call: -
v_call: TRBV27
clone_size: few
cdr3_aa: CASSLYPMDIGAFF
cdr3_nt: TGTGCCAGCAGTTTATACCCAATGGACATCGGGGCTTTCTTT

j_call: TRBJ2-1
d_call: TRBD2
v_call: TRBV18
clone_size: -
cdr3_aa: CASSPPLAGGLKEQFF
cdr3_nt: TGTGCCAGCTCACCACCTCTAGCGGGAGGGCTAAAAGAGCAGTTCTTC

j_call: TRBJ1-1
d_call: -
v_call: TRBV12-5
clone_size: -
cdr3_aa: CASGGVLSNTEAFF
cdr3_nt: TGTGCTAGTGGCGGGGTCTTATCGAACACTGAAGCTTTCTTT

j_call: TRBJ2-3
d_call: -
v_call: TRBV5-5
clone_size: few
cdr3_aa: CASSLEEGRTQYF
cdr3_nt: TGTGCCAGCAGCTTGGAGGAGGGGCGTACGCAGTATTTT

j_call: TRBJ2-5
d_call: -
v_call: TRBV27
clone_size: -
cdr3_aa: CASRRFFGPYQETQYF
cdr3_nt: TGTGCCAGCAGGAGATTCTTTGGGCCTTACCAAGAGACCCAGTACTTC

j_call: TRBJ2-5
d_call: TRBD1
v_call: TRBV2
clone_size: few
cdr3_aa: CASSEAGGATQYF
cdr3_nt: TGTGCCAGCAGTGAAGCAGGGGGCGCCACCCAGTACTTC

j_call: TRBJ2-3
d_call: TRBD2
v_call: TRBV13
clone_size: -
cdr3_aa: CASSQHSGSSTDTQYF
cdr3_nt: TGTGCCAGCAGCCAACATAGCGGGTCTAGCACAGATACGCAGTATTTT

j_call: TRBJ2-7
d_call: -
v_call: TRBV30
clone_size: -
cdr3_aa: CAWSAGVQYF
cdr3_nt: TGTGCCTGGAGTGCTGGGGTGCAGTACTTC

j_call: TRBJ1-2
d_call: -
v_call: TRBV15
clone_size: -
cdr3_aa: CATSRGGNGPLYGYTF
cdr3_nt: TGTGCCACCAGCAGAGGGGGTAACGGTCCCCTCTATGGCTACACCTTC

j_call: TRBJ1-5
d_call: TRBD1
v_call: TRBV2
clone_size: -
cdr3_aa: CASSSRGDQPQHF
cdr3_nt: TGTGCCAGCAGCTCCAGGGGGGATCAGCCCCAGCATTTT

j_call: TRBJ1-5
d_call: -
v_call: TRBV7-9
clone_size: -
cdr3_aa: CASSREAGGQPQHF
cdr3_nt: TGTGCCAGCAGCCGGGAGGCCGGCGGGCAGCCCCAGCATTTT

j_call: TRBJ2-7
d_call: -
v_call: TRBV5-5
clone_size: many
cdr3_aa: CASSLERTTGAYEQYF
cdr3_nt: TGTGCCAGCAGCTTGGAACGAACTACAGGAGCCTACGAGCAGTACTTC

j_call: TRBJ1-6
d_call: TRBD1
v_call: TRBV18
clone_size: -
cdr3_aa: CASSTGQGANSPLHF
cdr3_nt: TGTGCCAGCTCTACCGGACAGGGGGCGAATTCACCCCTCCACTTT

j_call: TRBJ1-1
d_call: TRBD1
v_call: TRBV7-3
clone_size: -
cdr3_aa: CASSLGQGAEAFF
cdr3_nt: TGTGCCAGCAGCTTAGGACAGGGGGCTGAAGCTTTCTTT

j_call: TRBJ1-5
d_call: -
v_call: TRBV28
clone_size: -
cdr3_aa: CASSPLQGFGQPQHF
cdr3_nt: TGTGCCAGCAGTCCCCTACAGGGTTTCGGGCAGCCCCAGCATTTT

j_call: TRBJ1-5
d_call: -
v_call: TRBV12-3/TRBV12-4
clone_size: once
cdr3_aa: CASQGRINQPQHF
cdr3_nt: TGTGCCAGCCAGGGACGGATTAATCAGCCCCAGCATTTT

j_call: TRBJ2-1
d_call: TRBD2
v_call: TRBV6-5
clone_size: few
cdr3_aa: CASSLTSGGFNEQFF
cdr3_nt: TGTGCCAGCAGCCTCACTAGCGGGGGGTTCAATGAGCAGTTCTTC

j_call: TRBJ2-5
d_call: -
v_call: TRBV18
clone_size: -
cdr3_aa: CASSYGLSLTPQETQYF
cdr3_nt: TGTGCCAGCTCGTACGGTCTATCCCTCACCCCCCAAGAGACCCAGTACTTC

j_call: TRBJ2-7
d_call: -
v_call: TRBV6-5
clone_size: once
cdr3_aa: CASKERSYEQYF
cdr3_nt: TGTGCCAGCAAGGAGCGCTCCTACGAGCAGTACTTC

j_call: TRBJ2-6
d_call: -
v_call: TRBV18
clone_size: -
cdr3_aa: CASSPVLTSAGANVLTF
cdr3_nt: TGTGCCAGCTCACCAGTACTGACTAGTGCTGGGGCCAACGTCCTGACTTTC

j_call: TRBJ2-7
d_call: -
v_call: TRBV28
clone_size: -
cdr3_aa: CASSLPLQTYEQYF
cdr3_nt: TGTGCCAGCAGTCTTCCCCTCCAGACCTACGAGCAGTACTTC

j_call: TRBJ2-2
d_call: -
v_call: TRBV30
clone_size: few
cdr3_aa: CAWSVRGYYTGELFF
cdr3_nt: TGTGCCTGGAGTGTACGGGGCTACTACACCGGGGAGCTGTTTTTT

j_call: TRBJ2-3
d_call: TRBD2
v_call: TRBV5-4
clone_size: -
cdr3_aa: CASSLGRGGSDTQYF
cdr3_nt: TGTGCCAGCAGCTTGGGGCGGGGGGGATCAGATACGCAGTATTTT

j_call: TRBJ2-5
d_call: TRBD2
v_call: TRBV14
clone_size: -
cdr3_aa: CASSQGRGAGVGETQYF
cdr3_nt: TGTGCCAGCAGCCAAGGCCGGGGAGCGGGAGTAGGTGAGACCCAGTACTTC

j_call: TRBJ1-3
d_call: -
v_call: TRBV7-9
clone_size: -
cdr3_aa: CASSFFDRVSGNTIYF
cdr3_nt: TGTGCCAGCAGCTTCTTTGACCGAGTCTCTGGAAACACCATATATTTT

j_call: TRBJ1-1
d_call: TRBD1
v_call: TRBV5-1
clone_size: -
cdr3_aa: CASSGGTGGEAFF
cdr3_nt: TGCGCCAGCAGCGGCGGGACAGGGGGCGAGGCTTTCTTT

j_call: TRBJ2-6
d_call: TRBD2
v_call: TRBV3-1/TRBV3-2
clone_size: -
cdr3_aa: CASSQDTPGLPGANVLTF
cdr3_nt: TGTGCCAGCAGCCAAGACACCCCGGGACTACCCGGGGCCAACGTCCTGACTTTC

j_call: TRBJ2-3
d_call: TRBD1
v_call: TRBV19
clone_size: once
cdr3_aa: CASRDRGPTDTQYF
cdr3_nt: TGTGCCAGCCGTGACAGGGGGCCTACAGATACGCAGTATTTT

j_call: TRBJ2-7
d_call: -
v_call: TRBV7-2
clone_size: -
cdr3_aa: CASSSGNSVEQYF
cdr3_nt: TGTGCCAGCAGCTCAGGGAACTCAGTCGAGCAGTACTTC

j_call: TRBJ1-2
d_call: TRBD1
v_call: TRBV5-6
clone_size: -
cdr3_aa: CASSRDRRNYGYTF
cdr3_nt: TGTGCCAGCAGCCGGGACAGAAGGAACTATGGCTACACCTTC

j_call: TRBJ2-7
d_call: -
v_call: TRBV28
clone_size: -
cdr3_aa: CASRQGPYEQYF
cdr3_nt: TGTGCCAGCCGGCAGGGTCCCTACGAGCAGTACTTC

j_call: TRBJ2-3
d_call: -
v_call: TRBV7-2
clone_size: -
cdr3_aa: CASSLGGSSRMTDTQYF
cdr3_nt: TGTGCCAGCAGCTTAGGAGGTTCTAGCCGAATGACAGATACGCAGTATTTT

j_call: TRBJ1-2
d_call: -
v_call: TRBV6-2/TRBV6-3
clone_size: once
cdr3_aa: CASSSIDRHYGYTF
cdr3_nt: TGTGCCAGCAGTTCGATCGACAGGCACTATGGCTACACCTTC

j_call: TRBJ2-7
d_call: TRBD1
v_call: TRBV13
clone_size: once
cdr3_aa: CASSLVDRGLGQYF
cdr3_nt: TGTGCCAGCAGCTTAGTGGACAGGGGGCTTGGGCAGTACTTC